The 25 T cell receptor beta chains below come from one sample, sequenced in a study of Ad26.COV2.S vaccination and SARS-CoV-2 variants. Treatment given: 15 to 20 received Ad26.COV2.S at low or high dose, single or two shots; 5 received placebo; per-sample allocation not given. Sampling was performed 63 days after the first vaccine or placebo injection. TCRdb keeps only in-frame clones here, not all; method: immunoSEQ multiplex PCR. The sample includes 200,000 to 300,000 clones, approximately 87% of them seen just once. Sequencing was performed on peripheral blood, taken in a trial of Ad26.COV2.S vaccine versus placebo. The receptors derive from a person aged 18-65 years who received the Ad26.COV2.S COVID-19 vaccine or a placebo.

This clone was recorded a few times. The rearrangement joins TRBV29-1 to TRBJ1-1, with a weak D call TRBD1 (5 bases). V shed 4 bases and J shed 1 base, with 10 bases lying between them. The CDR3 has 13 residues. CDR1 SQVTM and CDR2 ANQGSEA come from the germline V gene. The CDR3 DNA reads as TGCAGCGTTGCCTTCGGGGGGAACACTGAAGCTTTCTTT. Protein product: CSVAFGGNTEAFF. Full variable domain (rest looked up from reference TRBV29-1 and TRBJ1-1): SAVISQKPSRDICQRGTSLTIQCQVDSQVTMMFWYRQQPGQSLTLIATANQGSEATYESGFVIDKFPISRPNLTFSTLTVSNMSPEDSSIYLCSVAFGGNTEAFFGQGTRLTVV.

The V gene is TRBV19, the J gene TRBJ2-1; 10 bases map to TRBD2. This CDR3 has 16 residues. Trimming cost V 1 base and J 8 bases; bases outside gene matches: 8. CDR1 is LNHDA and CDR2 is SQIVND in the germline V gene (reference sequence). The CDR3 reads CASSIGASGGGDEQFF. CDR3 coding DNA: TGTGCCAGTAGTATAGGGGCTAGCGGGGGCGGGGATGAGCAGTTCTTC.

V is TRBV6-5 and J is TRBJ1-1; TRBD1 agrees at 10 bases. Trimming removed 6 bases from V and 2 bases from J; junction bases left unmatched: 0. CDR1 and CDR2 from the germline V gene are MNHEY and SVGAGI. The CDR3 length is 13 residues. CDR3 coding DNA: TGTGCCAGCAGGACAGGGGGCAACACTGAAGCTTTCTTT. Encoded protein: CASRTGGNTEAFF.

This chain uses TRBV6-6 with TRBJ2-7; D unresolved. The CDR3 covers 12 residues. Looked up from germline, CDR1 is MNHNY and CDR2 is SVGAGI (reference sequence). Trimming took 0 bases from V and 4 from J, leaving 4 bases between them. This chain's CDR3 is CASSYSEYEQYF. The CDR3 DNA sequence: TGTGCCAGCAGTTACTCGGAGTACGAGCAGTACTTC.

V usage is TRBV5-8 and J usage is TRBJ1-1; 10 nucleotides match TRBD1. The junction had 8 bases not matched to a gene; V was cut back by 4 bases and J by 5 bases. Germline V lookup: CDR1 SGHTS, CDR2 YDEGEE. CDR3 length: 15 amino acids. The chain's CDR3 is CASSGGQGLGTEAFF. The CDR3 bases are TGTGCCAGCAGCGGGGGACAGGGGCTAGGAACTGAAGCTTTCTTT.

This clone appeared a single time. The genes are TRBV27 and TRBJ2-3; no firm D call. V was shortened by 6 bases and J by 6 bases, with 7 bases between the two germline ends. There are 11 residues in the CDR3. Germline CDR1 and CDR2: MNHEY and SMNVEV (reference sequence). CDR3 loop: CASSTWDTQYF. For the CDR3, the DNA is TGTGCCAGCAGCACCTGGGATACGCAGTATTTT.

This chain uses TRBV30 with TRBJ1-2; D is possibly TRBD1 (6 bases). V gave up 0 bases and J gave up 2 bases, with 19 bases separating them. CDR3 size: 17 residues. Per the germline V gene, CDR1 is GTSNPN and CDR2 is SVGIG (reference sequence). The CDR3 sequence: CAWSVVGAILENYGYTF. Here the CDR3 DNA reads TGTGCCTGGAGTGTAGTGGGGGCGATATTAGAAAACTATGGCTACACCTTC.

The rearrangement joins TRBV19 to TRBJ2-3; 8 bases match TRBD2. J lost 3 bases, V lost 9 bases, and 5 bases had no gene match. Germline lookup yields CDR1 LNHDA and CDR2 SQIVND (reference sequence). The CDR3 is made up of 13 amino acids. In nucleotides, the CDR3 is TGTGCCAGCCTTCGGGAGGGGACAGATACGCAGTATTTT. Protein product: CASLREGTDTQYF.

This chain connects TRBV7-2 to TRBJ2-3; the match to TRBD2 covers 11 bases. V shed 6 bases, J shed 7 bases, and the junction held 9 bases outside the gene matches. The germline V gene has CDR1 SGHTA and CDR2 FQGNSA. This CDR3 is built from 15 residues. As DNA, the CDR3 is TGTGCCAGCAGATCCACCGGGACTAGCGGTTATACGCAGTATTTT. Translation: CASRSTGTSGYTQYF.

V gene TRBV2 combines with J gene TRBJ1-1; 7 nucleotides agree with TRBD1. V dropped 8 bases and J dropped 0; count of bases not matched to a gene: 6. The germline V gene encodes CDR1 SNHLY and CDR2 FYNNEI. The CDR3 contains 14 residues. The CDR3 sequence is CASPRGPLNTEAFF. The DNA for the CDR3 is TGTGCCAGCCCAAGGGGGCCGCTGAACACTGAAGCTTTCTTT.

The rearrangement joins TRBV5-1 to TRBJ2-7; D gene uncertain. CDR1 is SGHRS, CDR2 YFSETQ, per germline. Trimming left V 4 bases short and J 6 bases short, with 17 bases between. The CDR3 has 14 residues. This chain's CDR3 is CASSPTRSPSEQYF. The CDR3 DNA sequence: TGCGCCAGCAGCCCGACCAGGAGCCCTAGCGAGCAGTACTTC.

J is TRBJ2-2 and V is TRBV5-1; 10 bases agree with TRBD2. V shed 3 bases and J 7 bases; nucleotides not matched to a gene: 9. The germline V gene encodes CDR1 SGHRS and CDR2 YFSETQ. The CDR3 sequence is 16 residues long. DNA of the CDR3: TGCGCCAGCAGCTACCGGACTAGCGGTGGGGTCGGGGAGCTGTTTTTT. It is translated as CASSYRTSGGVGELFF.

The rearrangement links TRBV19 to TRBJ1-5; 8 bases are shared with TRBD1. This CDR3 contains 16 residues. The ends lost 5 bases at V and 3 bases at J; junction bases unmatched: 9. Germline-derived CDR1 and CDR2 are LNHDA and SQIVND (reference sequence). The CDR3 DNA reads TGTGCCAGTAGTTTGGCGGACAGGGACCCCAATCAGCCCCAGCATTTT. Translation gives CASSLADRDPNQPQHF. The full variable domain, rest sourced from reference TRBV19 and TRBJ1-5, is DGGITQSPKYLFRKEGQNVTLSCEQNLNHDAMYWYRQDPGQGLRLIYYSQIVNDFQKGDIAEGYSVSREKKESFPLTVTSAQKNPTAFYLCASSLADRDPNQPQHFGDGTRLSIL.

The chain couples TRBV11-2 to TRBJ1-6, with 9 bases identical to TRBD1. The J segment lost 6 bases and the V segment lost 6 bases, leaving 15 bases of the junction unmatched. This CDR3 spans 18 amino acids. Germline V gene lookup returns CDR1 SGHAT and CDR2 FQNNGV. CDR3 region: CASSYGTGQALINSPLHF. The CDR3 DNA reads as TGTGCCAGCAGTTACGGGACAGGGCAAGCTCTCATTAATTCACCCCTCCACTTT.

V usage is TRBV7-2 and J usage is TRBJ2-1; D gene uncertain. The germline CDR1 and CDR2 sequences are SGHTA and FQGNSA. The V gene lost 0 bases and the J gene lost 5 bases, with 11 bases spanning the gap. This CDR3 has 15 residues. CDR3 region: CASSLARNRNNEQFF. CDR3 coding DNA: TGTGCCAGCAGCTTAGCGCGTAATCGCAACAATGAGCAGTTCTTC. The full variable domain, completed using reference TRBV7-2 and TRBJ2-1, is GAGVSQSPSNKVTEKGKDVELRCDPISGHTALYWYRQSLGQGLEFLIYFQGNSAPDKSGLPSDRFSAERTGGSVSTLTIQRTQQEDSAVYLCASSLARNRNNEQFFGPGTRLTVL.

Notes on this clone: Mismatch with germline at one junction end may stem from a read error. This chain links TRBV7-9 with TRBJ1-2; tentatively, D is TRBD1 (6 bases). There are 15 residues in the CDR3. Germline-derived CDR1 and CDR2 are SEHNR and FQNEAQ (reference sequence). The CDR3 is CASSLAPGGGYGYTF. The DNA for the CDR3 is TGTGCCAGCAGCCTAGCCCCGGGGGGCGGCTATGGCTACACCTTC.

The V and J genes are TRBV6-5 and TRBJ2-7, with 7 bases matching TRBD1. The CDR3 contains 15 residues. Looked up from germline, CDR1 is MNHEY and CDR2 is SVGAGI. Trimming took 7 bases from V and 7 from J; bases not matched to a gene: 16. The chain's CDR3 is CASTDMTGPIGEQYF. The CDR3 DNA reads as TGTGCCAGCACCGACATGACAGGGCCTATCGGGGAGCAGTACTTC.

The chain combines TRBV3-1 (or the pseudogene TRBV3-2) with TRBJ2-7, with D perhaps being TRBD1 or TRBD2 (5 bases each). CDR3 length equals 15 residues. V dropped 4 bases and J dropped 2 bases, with 15 bases sitting between them. Germline V gives CDR1 LGHDT, CDR2 YNNKEL (reference sequence). CDR3 DNA: TGTGCCAGCAGCCCACGCCGGGACGGGGCCTACGAGCAGTACTTC. Residues: CASSPRRDGAYEQYF.

This clone occurred once. The chain has TRBV20-1 and TRBJ1-1, with D hard to call. The V end lost 4 bases, the J end lost 10 bases, and 13 bases lay between the germline ends. Germline V gene sequence: CDR1 DFQATT, CDR2 SNEGSKA (reference sequence). The CDR3 runs to 11 residues. CDR3 DNA: TGCAGTGCTAATGAGAAATGGGGAGCTTTCTTT. This encodes CSANEKWGAFF.

The chain joins TRBV30 to TRBJ1-6; no clear D. V was shortened by 7 bases and J by 7 bases, with 17 bases between the two germline ends. CDR3 size: 14 residues. Germline loops: CDR1 GTSNPN, CDR2 SVGIG (reference sequence). Here the CDR3 reads CASAAAWRNSPLHF. CDR3 in DNA: TGTGCCTCCGCAGCGGCCTGGAGGAATTCACCCCTCCACTTT.

The chain employs TRBV15 and TRBJ1-4, with unresolved D. CDR1 LNHNV and CDR2 YYDKDF come from the germline V gene (reference sequence). The CDR3 contains 14 residues. The V gene lost 1 base and the J gene lost 3 bases, with 6 bases spanning the gap. The CDR3 here is CATSRVGSNEKLFF. The CDR3 nucleotides are TGTGCCACCAGCAGAGTAGGGTCTAATGAAAAACTGTTTTTT.

V and J are TRBV7-8 and TRBJ1-5; TRBD1 aligns across 8 bases. CDR3 length: 16 amino acids. Trimming removed 5 bases from V and 5 bases from J; junction bases left unmatched: 11. In germline, CDR1 is SGHVS, CDR2 FQNEAQ. CDR3 residues: CASSARRDRPYQPQHF. CDR3 DNA: TGTGCCAGCAGCGCGCGCCGGGACAGGCCATATCAGCCCCAGCATTTT.

The count of this clone is one. V gene TRBV4-1 combines with J gene TRBJ1-1, with 7 bases aligning to TRBD1. Unmatched junction bases numbered 2, after V lost 3 bases and J lost 1 base. The CDR3 is 14 amino acids. Per germline, CDR1 MGHRA and CDR2 YSYEKL. CDR3 sequence (DNA): TGCGCCAGCAGCCACAGGGGGGAGAACACTGAAGCTTTCTTT. Translation gives CASSHRGENTEAFF.

The chain is built from TRBV30 and TRBJ2-7; D may be TRBD1 or TRBD2 (5 bases each). The CDR3 length is 12 residues. V lost 5 bases, J lost 1 base, and 9 bases lay in between. Germline CDR1 GTSNPN, CDR2 SVGIG (reference sequence). CDR3 bases: TGTGCCTGGGGGGACGGTTCCTACGAGCAGTACTTC. It translates to CAWGDGSYEQYF.

This chain uses TRBV4-3 with TRBJ2-3; TRBD2 aligns across 11 bases. This CDR3 is built from 19 residues. From germline, CDR1 is LGHNA and CDR2 YSLEER. Trimming took 0 bases from V and 0 from J; bases not matched to a gene: 8. CDR3 loop: CASSQEPTSGGGSTDTQYF. CDR3 DNA: TGCGCCAGCAGCCAAGAGCCCACTAGCGGGGGCGGTAGCACAGATACGCAGTATTTT.